This passage covers 14 T cell receptor beta chains from one sample sequenced in a study of PD-1 blockade in mismatch repair-deficient tumors. TCRdb keeps only in-frame clones here, not all; method: immunoSEQ multiplex PCR. The sample consists of 70,000 to 95,000 clones, roughly 80% of them appearing once. The sequencing used peripheral blood, collected 44 weeks after starting pembrolizumab. These receptors were collected from an adult with mismatch repair-deficient cancer.

About this clone: Only one base separates this from a far larger clonotype, so it likely reflects a read error. The J gene is TRBJ1-2, the V gene TRBV11-3; unclear D gene. The CDR3 is 16 amino acids. The germline CDR1 and CDR2 sequences are SGHNT and YENEEA. The germline V and J ends were trimmed by 5 bases and 0 bases, with 16 bases remaining between them. In DNA form, the CDR3 reads TGTGCCAGCAGCCAAGATGAAGAATCTCCTAACTATGGCTACACCTTC. Translated, it gives CASSQDEESPNYGYTF.

The chain employs TRBV6-5 and TRBJ1-4; D not certain. Looked up from germline, CDR1 is MNHEY and CDR2 is SVGAGI. V lost 4 bases, J lost 5 bases, and 14 bases lay in between. This CDR3 region has 15 residues. The CDR3 DNA sequence: TGTGCCAGCAGTTTGGGCCCAGCCGGGAATGAAAAACTGTTTTTT. Translating it yields CASSLGPAGNEKLFF.

This clone was counted a few times. The chain links TRBV7-2 to TRBJ2-1, with D unclear. This CDR3 has 13 residues. V was shortened by 5 bases and J by 8 bases, with 13 bases between the two germline ends. Looked up from germline, CDR1 is SGHTA and CDR2 is FQGNSA. The CDR3 DNA is TGTGCCAGCAGCAGCCCCGCTATGCATGAGCAGTTCTTC. Protein: CASSSPAMHEQFF.

The chain has TRBV4-2 and TRBJ2-1; 11 bases fit TRBD2. Germline V gene lookup returns CDR1 LGHNA and CDR2 YNFKEQ. V lost 0 bases to trimming and J lost 7 bases; unmatched junction nucleotides: 5. The CDR3 has 16 amino acids. CDR3 region: CASSQDYLAGGNEQFF. In DNA, the CDR3 is TGTGCCAGCAGCCAAGATTATCTAGCGGGGGGAAATGAGCAGTTCTTC.

The chain combines TRBV7-3 with TRBJ1-1; possibly TRBD1 for D (5 bases). Germline CDR1 SGHTA, CDR2 FQGTGA. The V end lost 5 bases, the J end lost 3 bases, and 16 bases lay between the germline ends. CDR3 length equals 15 residues. In nucleotides, the CDR3 is TGTGCCAGCAGCCCTGGGACGGTGGGGGACACTGAAGCTTTCTTT. Protein: CASSPGTVGDTEAFF.

V usage is TRBV12-5 and J usage is TRBJ1-2; D unresolved. The CDR3 runs to 12 residues. Germline CDR1 LGHNT, CDR2 FRNRAP. V was shortened by 8 bases and J by 4 bases, with 11 bases between the two germline ends. CDR3 nucleotide sequence: TGTGCTAGTTTGCTCGGAGCCTATGGCTACACCTTC. Protein sequence: CASLLGAYGYTF.

The rearrangement links TRBV9 to TRBJ2-1; D is ambiguous. The CDR3 is 17 residues long. V lost 1 base and J 0 bases, leaving 14 bases between the germline ends. CDR1 is SGDLS, CDR2 YYNGEE, per germline. In DNA form, the CDR3 reads TGTGCCAGCAGCGTACAACGGAATGGTAGCTCCTACAATGAGCAGTTCTTC. Protein: CASSVQRNGSSYNEQFF.

Only one count was recorded for this clone. This chain connects TRBV11-2 to TRBJ2-7; a possible D gene is TRBD2 (5 bases). Germline CDR1 is SGHAT and CDR2 is FQNNGV. With 5 bases removed from V and 2 bases from J, the gap between germline ends came to 13 bases. CDR3 length: 14 residues. The CDR3 reads CASSPSGGTYEQYF. CDR3 DNA sequence: TGTGCCAGCAGCCCCTCTGGAGGAACCTACGAGCAGTACTTC.

The table lists this clone with a count of one. This rearrangement joins TRBV7-9 to TRBJ2-4; D is possibly TRBD1 (6 bases). Germline-derived CDR1 and CDR2 are SEHNR and FQNEAQ (reference sequence). The CDR3 extends over 14 amino acids. Trimming stripped 10 bases from V and 1 base from J, with 14 bases between. CDR3 nucleotides: TGTGCCACCAAGGGGGATACGGCCAAAAACATTCAGTACTTC. It yields the protein CATKGDTAKNIQYF.

The V and J genes are TRBV10-3 and TRBJ1-5; 9 positions match TRBD1. The V gene's germline CDR1 is ENHRY and CDR2 SYGVKD. Losses at the gene ends were 5 bases for V and 4 bases for J; bases not matched to a gene: 6. The CDR3 spans 15 residues. The CDR3 DNA sequence: TGTGCCATCAGTTCTCGGACAGGGGAGAATCAGCCCCAGCATTTT. Amino acids: CAISSRTGENQPQHF.

V and J are TRBV10-3 and TRBJ1-2; D unclear. This CDR3 comprises 14 residues. V gave up 4 bases and J gave up 2 bases, with 11 bases separating them. CDR1 and CDR2 (germline): ENHRY, SYGVKD. The chain's CDR3 is CAISGEQKNYGYTF. The CDR3, as DNA: TGTGCCATCAGTGGGGAACAGAAGAACTATGGCTACACCTTC.

This chain links TRBV28 with TRBJ1-5, with D hard to call. CDR3 length: 15 residues. Per the germline V gene, CDR1 is MDHEN and CDR2 is SYDVKM. V was trimmed by 3 bases and J by 0 bases, leaving 9 bases between them. The CDR3 coding sequence is TGTGCCAGCAGTTTGGGAGGGCATAGCAATCAGCCCCAGCATTTT. This translates into CASSLGGHSNQPQHF.

The genes are TRBV6-5 and TRBJ2-4; D may be TRBD2 (5 bases). V was pared by 4 bases and J by 0 bases, with 7 bases between. The length of the CDR3 is 14 residues. Looked up from germline, CDR1 is MNHEY and CDR2 is SVGAGI. In DNA form, the CDR3 reads TGTGCCAGCAGTTCAGCGGTAGCCAAAAACATTCAGTACTTC. As protein: CASSSAVAKNIQYF.

J is TRBJ1-5 and V is TRBV4-1; 7 bases line up with TRBD1. The CDR3 extends over 18 amino acids. CDR1 is MGHRA and CDR2 is YSYEKL in the germline V gene. V shed 1 base, J shed 4 bases, and the junction held 13 bases outside the gene matches. CDR3 nucleotides: TGCGCCAGCAGCCAAGTTTTGACTTCGTCAGGGGGGAATCAGCCCCAGCATTTT. Translating it yields CASSQVLTSSGGNQPQHF.